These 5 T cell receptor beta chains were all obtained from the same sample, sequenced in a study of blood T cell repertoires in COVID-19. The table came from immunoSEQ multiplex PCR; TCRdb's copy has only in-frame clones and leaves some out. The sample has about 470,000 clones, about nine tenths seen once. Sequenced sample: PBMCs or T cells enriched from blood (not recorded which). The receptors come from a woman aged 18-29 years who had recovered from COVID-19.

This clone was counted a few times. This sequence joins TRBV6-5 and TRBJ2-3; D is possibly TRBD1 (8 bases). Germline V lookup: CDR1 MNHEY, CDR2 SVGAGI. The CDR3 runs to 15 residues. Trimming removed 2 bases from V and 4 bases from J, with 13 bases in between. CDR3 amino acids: CASSYGQGGADTQYF. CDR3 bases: TGTGCCAGCAGTTACGGACAGGGAGGGGCAGATACGCAGTATTTT.

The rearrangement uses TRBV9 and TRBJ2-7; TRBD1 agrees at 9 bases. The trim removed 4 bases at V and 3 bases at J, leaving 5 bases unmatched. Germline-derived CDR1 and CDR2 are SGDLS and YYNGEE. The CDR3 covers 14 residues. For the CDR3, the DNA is TGTGCCAGCAGCTCCCGGGACAGGGTCTACGAGCAGTACTTC. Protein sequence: CASSSRDRVYEQYF.

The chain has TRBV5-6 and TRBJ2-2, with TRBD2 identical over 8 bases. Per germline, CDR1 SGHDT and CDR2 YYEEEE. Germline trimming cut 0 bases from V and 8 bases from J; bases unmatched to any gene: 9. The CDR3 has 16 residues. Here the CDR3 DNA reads TGTGCCAGCAGCTTGGGGTCAGGGAGCGGGAGAGGGGAGCTGTTTTTT. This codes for CASSLGSGSGRGELFF.

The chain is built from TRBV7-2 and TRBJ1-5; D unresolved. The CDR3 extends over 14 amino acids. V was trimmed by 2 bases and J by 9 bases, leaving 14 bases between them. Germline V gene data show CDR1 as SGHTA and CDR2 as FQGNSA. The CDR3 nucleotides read TGTGCCAGCAGCTTAAGCGGACCTTTTTGGCCCCAGCATTTT. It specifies CASSLSGPFWPQHF.

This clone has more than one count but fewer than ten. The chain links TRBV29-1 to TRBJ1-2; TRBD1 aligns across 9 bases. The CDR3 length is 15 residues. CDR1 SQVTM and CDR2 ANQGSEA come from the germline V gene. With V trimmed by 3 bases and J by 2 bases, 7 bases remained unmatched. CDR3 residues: CSVDNLQGANYGYTF. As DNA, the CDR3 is TGCAGCGTTGATAACCTACAGGGGGCGAACTATGGCTACACCTTC.